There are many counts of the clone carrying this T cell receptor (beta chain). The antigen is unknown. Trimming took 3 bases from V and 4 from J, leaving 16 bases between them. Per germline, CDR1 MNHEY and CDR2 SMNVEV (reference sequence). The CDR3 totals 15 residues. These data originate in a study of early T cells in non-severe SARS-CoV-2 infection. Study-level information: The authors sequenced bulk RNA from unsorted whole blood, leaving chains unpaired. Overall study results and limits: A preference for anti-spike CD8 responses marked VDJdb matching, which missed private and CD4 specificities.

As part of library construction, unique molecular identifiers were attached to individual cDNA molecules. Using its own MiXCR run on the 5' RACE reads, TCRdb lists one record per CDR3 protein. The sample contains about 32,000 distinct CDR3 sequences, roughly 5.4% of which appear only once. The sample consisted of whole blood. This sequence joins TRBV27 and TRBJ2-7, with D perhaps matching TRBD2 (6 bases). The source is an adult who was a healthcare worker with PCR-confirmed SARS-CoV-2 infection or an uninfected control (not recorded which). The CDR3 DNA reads TGTGCCAGCAGTTTCTTGGGGACCGGAGGGTACGAGCAGTACTTC. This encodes CASSFLGTGGYEQYF.